The 17 T cell receptor beta chains below all came from one sample that was sequenced in a study of T cell responses to AZD1222 COVID-19 vaccine. Only in-frame clones appear in the TCRdb table, and some are missing; sequencing was by immunoSEQ multiplex PCR. The repertoire holds 150,000 or so clones, with roughly 90% as singletons. The sample in question was peripheral blood, obtained on day 0 of AZD1222 vaccination. The receptors shown here come from an adult in good health.

The count of this clone is one. The V call is TRBV18, the J call TRBJ1-3; no clear D gene. The germline V gene has CDR1 KGHSH and CDR2 LQKENI. Trimming pared 2 bases from V and 0 bases from J, leaving 11 bases between. The CDR3 has 16 amino acids. The CDR3 loop reads CASSPISSGSGNTIYF. The CDR3 bases are TGTGCCAGCTCACCAATCTCCTCTGGCTCTGGAAACACCATATATTTT.

The chain carries TRBV12-3 or TRBV12-4 and TRBJ2-2; D gene uncertain. The CDR3 totals 12 residues. The V end lost 5 bases, the J end lost 6 bases, and 7 bases lay between the germline ends. Here the CDR3 reads CASSPLAGELFF. The CDR3, as DNA: TGTGCCAGCAGTCCCCTGGCCGGGGAGCTGTTTTTT.

The chain carries TRBV10-1 and TRBJ2-7, with TRBD1 matching 8 bases. Losses at the gene ends were 9 bases for V and 4 bases for J; bases not matched to a gene: 8. CDR3 length: 13 residues. Per germline, CDR1 WNHNN and CDR2 SYGVQD (reference sequence). CDR3 residues: CARDQGADYEQYF. The CDR3 nucleotides read TGCGCCAGAGACCAGGGGGCTGATTACGAGCAGTACTTC.

This clone was seen more than once but under ten times. This chain joins TRBV10-3 and TRBJ2-7; D not certain. This CDR3 spans 14 amino acids. Germline V lookup: CDR1 ENHRY, CDR2 SYGVKD. Trimming removed 7 bases from V and 4 bases from J, with 17 bases in between. Here the CDR3 DNA reads TGTGCCATCAAAGGGAAGGAACAAGTTTACGAGCAGTACTTC. This codes for CAIKGKEQVYEQYF.

Only one count was recorded for this clone. The gene calls are TRBV5-4 and TRBJ1-6; 8 nucleotides line up with TRBD1. Germline V gene lookup returns CDR1 SGHNT and CDR2 YYREEE (reference sequence). V shed 0 bases, J shed 10 bases, and the junction held 3 bases outside the gene matches. This CDR3 is built from 14 residues. The DNA for the CDR3 is TGTGCCAGCAGCTTGGCTCAGGGGGCATCACCCCTCCACTTT. It is translated as CASSLAQGASPLHF.

The V call is TRBV6-5, the J call TRBJ1-2, with D maybe TRBD1 (6 bases). Germline V CDR1 and CDR2: MNHEY, SVGAGI. The length of the CDR3 is 15 residues. V was clipped by 2 bases and J by 0 bases, with 10 bases between them. The CDR3 loop is CASSYQHRANYGYTF. The CDR3 region has the DNA TGTGCCAGCAGTTACCAACACAGGGCTAACTATGGCTACACCTTC.

The V call is TRBV24-1, the J call TRBJ2-1; 7 bases agree with TRBD1. CDR1 and CDR2 (germline): KGHDR, SFDVKD. With V trimmed by 2 bases and J by 9 bases, 3 bases remained unmatched. CDR3 length: 13 residues. The CDR3 DNA sequence: TGTGCCACCAGTGATTACAGGGGTACTGAGCAGTTCTTC. This gives the protein CATSDYRGTEQFF.

The chain is built from TRBV5-1 and TRBJ2-7; D remains unclear. CDR3 size: 12 residues. The V end lost 3 bases, the J end lost 4 bases, and 8 bases lay between the germline ends. Germline loops: CDR1 SGHRS, CDR2 YFSETQ. CDR3 in amino acids: CASSSSTYEQYF. The DNA of the CDR3 is TGCGCCAGCAGCTCCAGCACTTACGAGCAGTACTTC.

V usage is TRBV20-1 and J usage is TRBJ1-2, with D maybe TRBD1 (5 bases). Trimming pared 3 bases from V and 7 bases from J, leaving 15 bases between. The length of the CDR3 is 13 residues. Germline CDR1 is DFQATT and CDR2 is SNEGSKA (reference sequence). Written as DNA, the CDR3 is TGCAGTGCTAGTATCGGTCAGGGAGTTGGCTACACCTTC. Protein product: CSASIGQGVGYTF.

V is TRBV27 and J is TRBJ2-4, with 8 bases matching TRBD2. The trim removed 3 bases at V and 10 bases at J, leaving 2 bases unmatched. The CDR3 covers 12 residues. Germline V gives CDR1 MNHEY, CDR2 SMNVEV (reference sequence). The CDR3 is CASSFTGGIQYF. In DNA form, the CDR3 reads TGTGCCAGCAGTTTCACGGGGGGGATTCAGTACTTC.

The V call is TRBV10-2, the J call TRBJ1-1, with 7 positions matching TRBD1. J gave up 5 bases and V 6 bases, and 6 bases lay outside the gene matches. Germline-derived CDR1 and CDR2 are WSHSY and SAAADI. The CDR3 consists of 13 residues. CDR3 nucleotide sequence: TGCGCCAGCAGCAGACAGGGCCGAACTGAAGCTTTCTTT. It specifies CASSRQGRTEAFF.

This clone was picked up one time. The rearrangement joins TRBV25-1 to TRBJ2-5, with D maybe TRBD1 (5 bases). CDR1 MGHDK and CDR2 SYGVNS come from the germline V gene. This CDR3 comprises 17 residues. With 0 bases removed from V and 3 bases from J, the gap between germline ends came to 17 bases. CDR3 nucleotide sequence: TGTGCCAGCAGTGAATATAAGGACACCACATTAGAAGAGACCCAGTACTTC. Amino acids: CASSEYKDTTLEETQYF.

In DNA form, the CDR3 reads TGTGCCAGCACGATGACCTACGGGGCCCCTCGGAATGAGCAGTTCTTC. Translated: CASTMTYGAPRNEQFF. The rearrangement links TRBV27 to TRBJ2-1; D tentatively reads TRBD1 or TRBD2 (5 bases each). The CDR3 is made up of 16 amino acids. V gave up 7 bases and J gave up 7 bases, with 23 bases separating them. Germline V CDR1 and CDR2: MNHEY, SMNVEV (reference sequence).

The V gene is TRBV11-2, the J gene TRBJ1-6; 7 bases align to TRBD1. The CDR3 extends over 15 amino acids. The junction had 8 bases not matched to a gene; V was cut back by 5 bases and J by 7 bases. Germline lookup yields CDR1 SGHAT and CDR2 FQNNGV. In DNA form, the CDR3 reads TGTGCCAGCAGCCCCGGACAGGTAGAAAATTCACCCCTCCACTTT. This sequence encodes CASSPGQVENSPLHF. Together with reference TRBV11-2 and TRBJ1-6, the CDR3 gives the full variable domain: EAGVAQSPRYKIIEKRQSVAFWCNPISGHATLYWYQQILGQGPKLLIQFQNNGVVDDSQLPKDRFSAERLKGVDSTLKIQPAKLEDSAVYLCASSPGQVENSPLHFGNGTRLTVT.

This clone was seen once. The gene calls are TRBV28 and TRBJ2-7, with D possibly being TRBD1 or TRBD2 (7 bases each). The CDR3 sequence is 14 residues long. Germline V gene data show CDR1 as MDHEN and CDR2 as SYDVKM. Between the trimmed V and J ends, which lost 6 bases and 0 bases, there was a span of 12 bases. CDR3 sequence reads: CASSRGGGSYEQYF. Written as DNA, the CDR3 is TGTGCCAGCAGCAGGGGGGGCGGCTCCTACGAGCAGTACTTC.

This clone has only a few counts. The rearrangement uses TRBV5-1 and TRBJ2-1; possible D gene TRBD2, 7 bases. Germline V gene data show CDR1 as SGHRS and CDR2 as YFSETQ. The CDR3 length is 16 residues. V dropped 4 bases and J dropped 0 bases, with 14 bases sitting between them. The CDR3 protein is CASSQGGGPSYNEQFF. As DNA, the CDR3 is TGCGCCAGCAGCCAGGGAGGGGGGCCCTCCTACAATGAGCAGTTCTTC.

The chain recombines TRBV6-5 with TRBJ1-5; the D is unclear. This CDR3 is built from 12 residues. The V gene lost 5 bases and the J gene lost 6 bases, with 8 bases spanning the gap. Germline V gives CDR1 MNHEY, CDR2 SVGAGI. The CDR3 region is CASSLPGQPQHF. DNA of the CDR3: TGTGCCAGCAGTCTACCAGGTCAGCCCCAGCATTTT.